This T cell receptor (beta chain) appears in the sequencing data of a study of tumor and adjacent non-tumor tissue in lung cancer (dated 2018 in TCRdb). Study-level background: Of the cohort, over 9 patients had adenocarcinoma, 2 had squamous cell carcinoma and 1 had small cell lung cancer. TCRbeta CDR3 sequencing was performed on roughly 32 paired specimens, with one tumor sample and one normal lung sample collected per patient. The approximately 15 patients were aged roughly 30 to 76 years, included about ten men and 5 women, and had TNM stage I to III disease. Sequencing produced 130 million or so productive TCRbeta reads in total, an average of around 4.2 million reads per sample. The study compared bulk TCRbeta repertoires between lung tumor tissue and matched distant non-tumor lung tissue from fewer than 18 lung cancer patients.

On this clonotype itself: Its antigen is still unknown. Sequence at one end of the junction differs from germline and may be a read error.

RNA was extracted from bulk unsorted tissue and checked for quality with a NanoDrop ND-1000 and an Agilent 2100. Donors were newly diagnosed lung cancer patients admitted for thoracic surgery in China between August and November 2014, without prior chemotherapy. Patients who had received previous radiotherapy or chemotherapy, or who had another concurrent cancer, were excluded from the study. Surgical tissue pieces of about 1-2.1 cm3 were preserved in RNAlater solution and were kept at -80 degrees C until use. Broad study findings and their caveats: TCR diversity was significantly higher in younger patients, and higher tumor TCR diversity was associated with shorter overall and disease-free survival. Tumor tissue showed significantly greater TCR diversity (inverse Simpson) than normal lung tissue (about 410 vs 180, P = 0.0075, Mann-Whitney U test). Only 15 or so patients were included in the cohort, and the need for larger samples and more detailed clinical data was noted by the authors. Neither the sequencing platform nor unique molecular identifiers are mentioned in the methods. In normal lung, the top 100 clones accounted for a significantly larger cumulative share of the repertoire than in tumor tissue. Because peripheral blood was not sequenced, blood TCRbeta repertoires in the lung cancer patients of the study were not examined.

The CDR3 sequence holds 13 residues, the cysteine and phenylalanine included. The CDR3 DNA has 39 bases and is translated from base 1. Libraries were constructed by multiplex PCR. Sequencer: Illumina HiSeq 2500. TCRbeta libraries were constructed through three rounds of nested PCR with primers (Table S4) according to protocols modified from ARM-PCR. Before sequencing, PCR products in the 200-500 bp range were cut out of the gel and cleaned up using the QIAquick gel extraction kit. The study's processing was this. Reads were cleaned with Trimmomatic, merged with FLASH into complete CDR3 sequences, and assigned to V(D)J germline segments with MiTCR. Clonal diversity was calculated as the inverse Simpson's index using VDJtools. In-frame sequences lacking a premature stop codon were counted as productive reads. TCRdb trimmed the raw reads at Q25, called clones with MiXCR and kept productive beta chains. Under each unique CDR3 protein, matching rows form one entry showing the most common genes and DNA. The V and J calls and clone size come from TCRdb's table, not from the authors' own analysis. The sample profile shows tens of thousands of distinct CDR3 sequences; 65% to 75% of them were found once. The leading ten clones occupy around 17% of the sample.

Source material: lung tumor tissue. The clonotype originates from a man in his fifties or sixties with non-small cell lung cancer. This receptor chain uses TRBV12-3 or TRBV12-4 and TRBJ2-2; 8 bases in between match TRBD1. At the DNA level, the sequence is TGTGCCGGCAAGACAGGGGTAACCGGGGAGTTGTTTTTT. This codes for CAGKTGVTGELFF.